These 17 T cell receptor beta chains were sequenced from one sample in a study of memory CD4+ T cells and cytomegalovirus serostatus. The table came from immunoSEQ multiplex PCR; TCRdb's copy has only in-frame clones and leaves some out. The data contain around 61,000 clones, more than 75% of them singletons. The sort gate was single viable CD3+CD4+CD8-CD45RO+ cells for memory CD4+ T cells. Specimen: memory CD4+ T cells from blood. These receptors were collected from an adult in good health and CMV-seronegative.

The rearrangement joins TRBV19 to TRBJ2-7; 8 bases are a match to TRBD1. Losses at the gene ends were 5 bases for V and 3 bases for J; bases not matched to a gene: 9. The CDR3 loop spans 15 amino acids. Germline V gene data show CDR1 as LNHDA and CDR2 as SQIVND (reference sequence). CDR3: CASSGVGQALYEQYF. CDR3 in DNA: TGTGCCAGTAGTGGTGTGGGACAGGCTCTCTACGAGCAGTACTTC.

Only a few counts were recorded for this clone. The V gene is TRBV7-3, the J gene TRBJ2-2; the D is unclear. V dropped 5 bases and J dropped 6 bases, with 10 bases sitting between them. CDR3 length: 13 amino acids. Germline V gene sequence: CDR1 SGHTA, CDR2 FQGTGA. Here the CDR3 reads CASSRTQAGELFF. The CDR3 region has the DNA TGTGCCAGCAGCCGCACCCAGGCCGGGGAGCTGTTTTTT.

This rearrangement joins TRBV4-2 to TRBJ2-5; 8 nucleotides align to TRBD2. Germline CDR1 is LGHNA and CDR2 is YNFKEQ. The length of the CDR3 is 18 residues. The trim removed 0 bases at V and 6 bases at J, leaving 15 bases unmatched. CDR3 DNA: TGTGCCAGCAGCCAAGATCAAGATTCCGCGGGGGGCCGAAAGACCCAGTACTTC. Residues: CASSQDQDSAGGRKTQYF.

This clone was found once. V and J are TRBV4-3 and TRBJ2-3; 9 nucleotides align to TRBD1. With V trimmed by 0 bases and J by 0 bases, 1 base remained unmatched. CDR1 is LGHNA, CDR2 YSLEER, per germline. This CDR3 has 16 amino acids. The DNA for the CDR3 is TGCGCCAGCAGCCAAGAGACAGGGGGTAGCACAGATACGCAGTATTTT. It specifies CASSQETGGSTDTQYF.

The V and J genes are TRBV7-9 and TRBJ1-5; D possibly corresponds to TRBD1 (6 bases). V gave up 0 bases and J gave up 9 bases, with 18 bases separating them. From germline, CDR1 is SEHNR and CDR2 FQNEAQ (reference sequence). CDR3 length equals 16 residues. The CDR3 DNA reads as TGTGCCAGCAGCTTAGCCTCAGGACAGACGAAGGGGCCCCAGCATTTT. This codes for CASSLASGQTKGPQHF.

Comment on this clone: One end of the junction fails to match germline, which may point to a read error. The rearrangement uses TRBV6-5 and TRBJ1-1; no clear D. The CDR3 extends over 13 amino acids. Germline CDR1 MNHEY, CDR2 SVGAGI. DNA of the CDR3: TGTGCCAGCGGTAACGGGAGGAACGCTGAAGCTTTCTTT. This codes for CASGNGRNAEAFF.

This clone was seen only a few times. The chain couples TRBV21-1 to TRBJ2-7; no check of the table's D call, TRBD2, against the DNA was made. TRBV21-1 is listed as a pseudogene. CDR3 length: 14 amino acids. The CDR3 DNA reads TGTGCCAGCAGCAAAGGGCTAGCGGGGGACGAGCAGTACTTC. Protein: CASSKGLAGDEQYF.

The V and J genes are TRBV11-3 and TRBJ2-1; TRBD2 agrees at 8 bases. The CDR3 has 12 amino acids. The ends lost 1 base at V and 10 bases at J; junction bases unmatched: 0. CDR1 is SGHNT and CDR2 is YENEEA in the germline V gene. CDR3 residues: CASSLGGGEQFF. CDR3 nucleotides: TGTGCCAGCAGCTTAGGCGGGGGGGAGCAGTTCTTC. Full variable domain (outside the CDR3, taken from reference TRBV11-3 and TRBJ2-1): EAGVVQSPRYKIIEKKQPVAFWCNPISGHNTLYWYLQNLGQGPELLIRYENEEAVDDSQLPKDRFSAERLKGVDSTLKIQPAELGDSAVYLCASSLGGGEQFFGPGTRLTVL.

The V gene is TRBV28, the J gene TRBJ2-5, with 10 positions matching TRBD1. J lost 2 bases, V lost 6 bases, and 6 bases had no gene match. The CDR3 length is 15 residues. The germline gives CDR1 MDHEN, CDR2 SYDVKM. In nucleotides, the CDR3 is TGTGCCAGCAGGCCGGGACAGGGGAATCAAGAGACCCAGTACTTC. Amino acids: CASRPGQGNQETQYF.

This clone qualifies as medium-sized. J is TRBJ1-4 and V is TRBV5-4, with D unclear. CDR3 size: 14 residues. Trimming took off 6 bases at V and 1 base at J, with 10 bases between the two ends. Germline CDR1 SGHNT, CDR2 YYREEE (reference sequence). CDR3 sequence (DNA): TGTGCCAGCACCACGGCGGGAACTAATGAAAAACTGTTTTTT. It specifies CASTTAGTNEKLFF. The whole variable domain, remainder taken from reference TRBV5-4 and TRBJ1-4, is ETGVTQSPTHLIKTRGQQVTLRCSSQSGHNTVSWYQQALGQGPQFIFQYYREEENGRGNFPPRFSGLQFPNYSSELNVNALELDDSALYLCASTTAGTNEKLFFGSGTQLSVL.

The chain joins TRBV6-1 to TRBJ2-1, with D perhaps TRBD2 (6 bases). V gave up 6 bases and J gave up 10 bases, with 13 bases separating them. Germline CDR1 MNHNS, CDR2 SASEGT. The CDR3 length is 12 residues. DNA for the CDR3: TGTGCCAGCAGCCCGGGTGCGGGAGAGCAGTTCTTC. It translates to CASSPGAGEQFF.

The chain has TRBV5-1 and TRBJ1-2; D is unresolved. The CDR3 totals 14 residues. Germline-derived CDR1 and CDR2 are SGHRS and YFSETQ. V was cut by 0 bases and J by 8 bases, with 14 bases left in between. The CDR3 DNA sequence: TGCGCCAGCAGCTTGGCCGTGGCAGCCAAAGGCTACACCTTC. Its protein is CASSLAVAAKGYTF.

The chain is built from TRBV7-9 and TRBJ1-4; D is undetermined. Deletions cut 5 bases from V and 8 bases from J, with 18 bases between. The CDR3 extends over 15 amino acids. CDR1 is SEHNR and CDR2 is FQNEAQ in the germline V gene (reference sequence). CDR3 in DNA: TGTGCCAGCAGCCCAACCGGGTCCCGTGGCGAAAAACTGTTTTTT. Its protein product is CASSPTGSRGEKLFF. Filled out from reference TRBV7-9 and TRBJ1-4, the complete variable domain reads DTGVSQNPRHKITKRGQNVTFRCDPISEHNRLYWYRQTLGQGPEFLTYFQNEAQLEKSRLLSDRFSAERPKGSFSTLEIQRTEQGDSAMYLCASSPTGSRGEKLFFGSGTQLSVL.

The V gene is TRBV7-2, the J gene TRBJ2-5; D could derive from TRBD1 or TRBD2 (5 bases each). The CDR3 spans 15 residues. Trimming took off 5 bases at V and 0 bases at J, with 13 bases between the two ends. In germline, CDR1 is SGHTA, CDR2 FQGNSA. Here the CDR3 reads CASSQNGAYQETQYF. The CDR3 bases are TGTGCCAGCAGCCAAAACGGGGCTTACCAAGAGACCCAGTACTTC.

This clone was picked up one time. The genes are TRBV7-3 and TRBJ1-6; D not certain. Germline V gene lookup returns CDR1 SGHTA and CDR2 FQGTGA. The CDR3 contains 11 residues. Here the CDR3 DNA reads TGTTGTAACGGCACGGACTACCCCCTCCACTTT. It is translated as CCNGTDYPLHF.

The chain is built from TRBV18 and TRBJ2-7; 10 bases match TRBD1. The ends lost 3 bases at V and 3 bases at J; junction bases unmatched: 5. CDR1 is KGHSH, CDR2 LQKENI, per germline. The CDR3 covers 15 residues. CDR3 sequence reads: CASSPLGTGVYEQYF. The CDR3 DNA follows: TGTGCCAGCTCACCCCTAGGGACAGGGGTCTACGAGCAGTACTTC.

This rearrangement joins TRBV11-2 to TRBJ2-7; 8 bases are shared with TRBD2. The trim removed 5 bases at V and 1 base at J, leaving 19 bases unmatched. There are 19 residues in the CDR3. The germline V gene has CDR1 SGHAT and CDR2 FQNNGV. CDR3 in DNA: TGTGCCAGCAGCCAAATACGTAGCGGGGCAGGGATCCTGTCCTACGAGCAGTACTTC. Its translation is CASSQIRSGAGILSYEQYF.